The T cell receptor beta chain described here comes from a study of blood T cell repertoires in COVID-19. As for the study in general: PBMCs, B-cell-depleted T cells, or T cells provided the cDNA or gDNA that made up the material.

The protocol was immunoSEQ multiplex PCR, while the TCRdb copy is restricted to in-frame clones and leaves out a portion. Among over 400,000 clones listed, roughly 89% were seen once. The V gene end was trimmed by 4 bases and the J gene end by 3 bases; junction bases not matched to a gene: 6. CDR3 length equals 15 residues. The germline CDR1 and CDR2 sequences are SGHRS and YFSETQ. The clonotype was recovered from a woman between 25 and 40 years old with active or convalescent COVID-19. The V gene is TRBV5-1, the J gene TRBJ1-1; TRBD1 aligns across 10 bases. The specimen was peripheral blood. As DNA, the CDR3 is TGCGCCAGCAGCCTCCCGGACAGGGGGTACACTGAAGCTTTCTTT. Protein: CASSLPDRGYTEAFF.